Each of the 19 T cell receptor beta chains below was sequenced from the same sample in a study of blood T cell repertoires in COVID-19. Sequencing used immunoSEQ multiplex PCR; TCRdb keeps in-frame clones, though not all of them. The repertoire includes hundreds of thousands of clones, over 75% of them detected once, and about 1.5% sits in the top ten. Sequenced: PBMCs or T cells enriched from blood (not recorded which). The receptors were sampled from a woman between 18 and 29 years old who had been exposed to COVID-19.

The chain joins TRBV5-1 to TRBJ1-1, with D unresolved. V lost 2 bases to trimming and J lost 4 bases, with 6 bases between them. Germline loops: CDR1 SGHRS, CDR2 YFSETQ. The CDR3 has 12 amino acids. The CDR3 sequence: CASSFTGTEAFF. The CDR3 nucleotides read TGCGCCAGCAGCTTTACCGGCACTGAAGCTTTCTTT.

CDR3 in amino acids: CASSHRGGNSYEQYF. DNA of the CDR3: TGCGCCAGCAGCCATCGGGGGGGCAACTCCTACGAGCAGTACTTC. The gene calls are TRBV4-3 and TRBJ2-7, with 8 bases aligning to TRBD2. Germline V gene lookup returns CDR1 LGHNA and CDR2 YSLEER. The ends lost 3 bases at V and 0 bases at J; junction bases unmatched: 4. The length of the CDR3 is 15 residues.

This chain links TRBV18 with TRBJ1-1, with D tentatively TRBD1 (5 bases). The germline V gene has CDR1 KGHSH and CDR2 LQKENI. V was shortened by 0 bases and J by 4 bases, with 12 bases between the two germline ends. The CDR3 consists of 15 residues. In DNA, the CDR3 is TGTGCCAGCTCACCACCAATATCCCAGGGCACTGAAGCTTTCTTT. Translated, it gives CASSPPISQGTEAFF.

This clone was seen only once. V gene TRBV7-3 combines with J gene TRBJ1-2; 8 bases are a match to TRBD1. CDR1 is SGHTA and CDR2 is FQGTGA in the germline V gene. V was pared by 2 bases and J by 8 bases, with 13 bases of the junction left unmatched. The CDR3 loop spans 16 amino acids. Here the CDR3 reads CASSLLPTGAGGGYTF. CDR3 in DNA: TGTGCCAGCAGCTTACTCCCGACAGGGGCCGGGGGCGGCTACACCTTC.

The chain recombines TRBV11-2 with TRBJ2-3, with 9 nucleotides matching TRBD2. The CDR3 is made up of 17 amino acids. Germline V gene sequence: CDR1 SGHAT, CDR2 FQNNGV. With V trimmed by 5 bases and J by 2 bases, 11 bases remained unmatched. CDR3 region: CASSDPASGAPTDTQYF. Here the CDR3 DNA reads TGTGCCAGCAGCGACCCTGCTAGCGGGGCCCCCACAGATACGCAGTATTTT.

The chain has TRBV7-8 and TRBJ2-2; a possible D gene is TRBD1 (5 bases). CDR3 size: 15 residues. Germline loops: CDR1 SGHVS, CDR2 FQNEAQ. Trimming shortened V by 1 base and J by 4 bases, and 10 bases separated the two germline ends. The DNA for the CDR3 is TGTGCCAGCAGCTTAGGAGTAGGGGTCACCGGGGAGCTGTTTTTT. Translation: CASSLGVGVTGELFF.

V and J are TRBV13 and TRBJ2-7; 9 nucleotides align to TRBD2. The CDR3 extends over 15 amino acids. V dropped 0 bases and J dropped 2; count of bases not matched to a gene: 2. Germline V gene lookup returns CDR1 PRHDT and CDR2 FYEKMQ (reference sequence). The CDR3 region has the DNA TGTGCCAGCAGCTTAGGGCTAGCGGGGACCTACGAGCAGTACTTC. Amino acids: CASSLGLAGTYEQYF.

This clone appeared a few times. The chain is built from TRBV24-1 and TRBJ2-2, with 9 bases fitting TRBD1. Germline lookup yields CDR1 KGHDR and CDR2 SFDVKD. Unmatched junction bases numbered 6, after V lost 4 bases and J lost 7 bases. The CDR3 sequence is 15 residues long. The CDR3 DNA follows: TGTGCCACCAGTGAAGTCACAGGGGGCCGCGGGGAGCTGTTTTTT. It yields the protein CATSEVTGGRGELFF.

The chain couples TRBV6-5 to TRBJ2-3, with D possibly being TRBD1 (5 bases). This CDR3 region has 11 residues. V dropped 7 bases and J dropped 5 bases, with 7 bases sitting between them. Per the germline V gene, CDR1 is MNHEY and CDR2 is SVGAGI. The CDR3 coding sequence is TGTGCCAGCATTCAGGGAGATACGCAGTATTTT. The encoded protein is CASIQGDTQYF.

This chain joins TRBV7-2 and TRBJ2-7; 7 bases match TRBD2. This CDR3 comprises 17 residues. CDR1 is SGHTA, CDR2 FQGNSA, per germline. The V and J ends lost 1 base and 0 bases, in that order; junction bases with no gene match: 9. In nucleotides, the CDR3 is TGTGCCAGCAGCTTAGGTATGGCGGGGGTCAGCTCCTACGAGCAGTACTTC. Encoded protein: CASSLGMAGVSSYEQYF.

The table lists this clone with a count of one. The chain has TRBV5-1 and TRBJ2-7; maybe TRBD1 (6 bases). The germline V gene has CDR1 SGHRS and CDR2 YFSETQ. The length of the CDR3 is 14 residues. Between the trimmed V and J ends, which lost 6 bases and 2 bases, there was a span of 15 bases. CDR3 nucleotide sequence: TGCGCCAGCATCCGTGGCCGGGACACCTACGAGCAGTACTTC. Translation: CASIRGRDTYEQYF.

The chain has TRBV4-1 and TRBJ2-5; D gene ambiguous. Germline CDR1 reads MGHRA; CDR2 reads YSYEKL. Trimming removed 4 bases from V and 0 bases from J, with 9 bases in between. This CDR3 is 14 amino acids long. The CDR3 here is CASSRLEYQETQYF. CDR3 nucleotide sequence: TGCGCCAGCAGCCGTCTAGAGTACCAAGAGACCCAGTACTTC.

The CDR3 protein is CASSYSGQALSEQYF. The CDR3 region has the DNA TGTGCCAGCAGTTACTCGGGACAGGCACTCTCGGAGCAGTACTTC. The chain links TRBV6-2 or TRBV6-3 to TRBJ2-7; TRBD1 matches at 8 bases. The CDR3 covers 15 residues. Germline CDR1 and CDR2: MNHEY and SVGEGT. V shed 0 bases and J 7 bases; nucleotides not matched to a gene: 8.

This clone was seen a few times. J is TRBJ1-5 and V is TRBV5-8; 8 nucleotides match TRBD1. Germline V gene data show CDR1 as SGHTS and CDR2 as YDEGEE. After removal of 1 base from V and 4 bases from J, the junction contained 10 bases not matched to a gene. The CDR3 is 17 residues long. CDR3 residues: CASSLLQGEPSNQPQHF. The CDR3 DNA reads as TGTGCCAGCAGCTTGTTACAGGGGGAGCCGTCTAATCAGCCCCAGCATTTT.

This clone showed up just a few times. This chain connects TRBV29-1 to TRBJ1-1; D call uncertain. This CDR3 is 13 amino acids long. Germline values: CDR1 SQVTM, CDR2 ANQGSEA. V was clipped by 3 bases and J by 1 base, with 9 bases between them. The CDR3 DNA follows: TGCAGCGTTGAGGCCTCAGGGAACACTGAAGCTTTCTTT. Its translation is CSVEASGNTEAFF.

The chain couples TRBV6-2 or TRBV6-3 to TRBJ1-5, with D perhaps matching TRBD1 (6 bases). The ends were cut back, 2 bases at V and 0 bases at J, with 17 bases in the middle. CDR3 length: 18 residues. Germline V gives CDR1 MNHEY, CDR2 SVGEGT. The CDR3 bases are TGTGCCAGCAGTTACAACCCGGCAGGGGTGAATAGCAATCAGCCCCAGCATTTT. It encodes CASSYNPAGVNSNQPQHF.

J is TRBJ1-5 and V is TRBV7-5; the D call of TRBD1 is as the table states it, not checked on the DNA. TRBV7-5 is tagged as a pseudogene. CDR3 length: 15 residues. CDR3 sequence reads: CARSLEGDRNQPQHF. The DNA of the CDR3 is TGTGCCAGAAGCTTAGAGGGGGACAGAAATCAGCCCCAGCATTTT.

The chain uses TRBV28 and TRBJ1-2; D unresolved. The germline CDR1 and CDR2 sequences are MDHEN and SYDVKM. The CDR3 is 14 amino acids. Trimming removed 9 bases from V and 2 bases from J, with 16 bases in between. In DNA, the CDR3 is TGTGCCAGTTACCCGGGAACCCAAAACTATGGCTACACCTTC. It encodes CASYPGTQNYGYTF.

The count of this clone is one. V gene TRBV10-3 combines with J gene TRBJ2-3, with 8 nucleotides matching TRBD2. Trimming cost V 6 bases and J 2 bases; bases outside gene matches: 4. Germline lookup yields CDR1 ENHRY and CDR2 SYGVKD. There are 14 residues in the CDR3. CDR3 in DNA: TGTGCCATCAGGTTAGCGGGGTACACAGATACGCAGTATTTT. As protein: CAIRLAGYTDTQYF.